This TCR beta chain derives from a study of OX40 agonist ivuxolimab in advanced cancers. Study in general: Antecedent anti-PD-1, anti-PD-L1 or anti-CTLA-4 therapy was permissible, with roughly 40% having received some.

The protocol was immunoSEQ multiplex PCR, while the TCRdb copy is restricted to in-frame clones and leaves out a portion. The repertoire holds 50,000 to 70,000 clones, with approximately 90% as singletons. Exclusion applied to patients with autoimmune disease history or systemic immunosuppression. Study-wide findings and caveats: The 0.1-3.0 mg/kg partial responders had among the lowest clonal expansion.

This clone has just a few counts. Its target is not known. This receptor was obtained from an adult with an advanced solid tumor such as melanoma, head and neck, liver or kidney cancer. Here the sequenced sample was CD4+ or CD8+ T cells sorted from blood, taken in a trial of the OX40 agonist ivuxolimab.

The CDR3 coding sequence is TGCAGCGTTGTGACAGTAACTGAAGCTTTCTTT. It translates to CSVVTVTEAFF. V gene TRBV29-1 combines with J gene TRBJ1-1; possible D gene TRBD1, 5 bases. The CDR3 covers 11 residues. From germline, CDR1 is SQVTM and CDR2 ANQGSEA. Trimming stripped 4 bases from V and 5 bases from J, with 8 bases between. Based on the CDR3 plus reference TRBV29-1 and TRBJ1-1, the full variable domain is SAVISQKPSRDICQRGTSLTIQCQVDSQVTMMFWYRQQPGQSLTLIATANQGSEATYESGFVIDKFPISRPNLTFSTLTVSNMSPEDSSIYLCSVVTVTEAFFGQGTRLTVV.